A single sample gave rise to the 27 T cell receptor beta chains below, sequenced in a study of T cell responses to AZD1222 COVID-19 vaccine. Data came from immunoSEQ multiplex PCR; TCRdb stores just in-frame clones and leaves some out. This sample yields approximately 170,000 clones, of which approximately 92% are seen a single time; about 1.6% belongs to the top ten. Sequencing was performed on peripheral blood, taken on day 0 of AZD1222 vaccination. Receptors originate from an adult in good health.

The CDR3 sequence: CASSAGTRRNEQYF. The CDR3 nucleotides read TGTGCCAGCAGTGCCGGGACCCGGAGGAACGAGCAGTACTTC. The chain is built from TRBV9 and TRBJ2-7; D assignment may be TRBD1 or TRBD2 (5 bases each). CDR3 length equals 14 residues. The germline V gene has CDR1 SGDLS and CDR2 YYNGEE. V was trimmed by 5 bases and J by 5 bases, leaving 17 bases between them.

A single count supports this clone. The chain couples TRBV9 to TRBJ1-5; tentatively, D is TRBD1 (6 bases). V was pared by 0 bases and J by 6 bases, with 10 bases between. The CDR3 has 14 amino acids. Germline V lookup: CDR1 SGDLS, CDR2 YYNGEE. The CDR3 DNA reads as TGTGCCAGCAGCGTAGGGGGGGGCATTCAGCCCCAGCATTTT. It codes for CASSVGGGIQPQHF.

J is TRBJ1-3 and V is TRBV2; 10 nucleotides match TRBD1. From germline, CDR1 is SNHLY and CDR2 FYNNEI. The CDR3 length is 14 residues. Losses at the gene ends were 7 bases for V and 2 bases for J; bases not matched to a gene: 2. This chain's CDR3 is CASIGTGAGNTIYF. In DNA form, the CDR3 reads TGTGCCAGCATCGGGACAGGGGCTGGAAACACCATATATTTT.

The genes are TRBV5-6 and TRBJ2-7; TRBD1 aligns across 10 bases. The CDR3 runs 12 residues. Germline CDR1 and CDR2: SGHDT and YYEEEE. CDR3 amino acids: CASSGQGNEQYF. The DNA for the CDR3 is TGTGCTTCGTCGGGACAGGGGAACGAGCAGTACTTC.

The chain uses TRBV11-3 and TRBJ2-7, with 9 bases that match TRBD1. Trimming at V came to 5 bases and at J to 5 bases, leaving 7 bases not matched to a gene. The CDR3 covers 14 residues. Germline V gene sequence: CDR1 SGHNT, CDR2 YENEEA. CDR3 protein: CASSPGQGRDEQYF. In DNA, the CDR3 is TGTGCCAGCAGCCCCGGACAGGGGAGGGACGAGCAGTACTTC. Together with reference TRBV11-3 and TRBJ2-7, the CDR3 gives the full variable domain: EAGVVQSPRYKIIEKKQPVAFWCNPISGHNTLYWYLQNLGQGPELLIRYENEEAVDDSQLPKDRFSAERLKGVDSTLKIQPAELGDSAVYLCASSPGQGRDEQYFGPGTRLTVT.

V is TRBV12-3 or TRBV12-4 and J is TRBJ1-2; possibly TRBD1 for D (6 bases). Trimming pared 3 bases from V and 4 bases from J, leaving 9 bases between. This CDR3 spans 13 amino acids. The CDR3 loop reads CASSFRGGYGYTF. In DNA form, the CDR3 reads TGTGCCAGCAGTTTCAGAGGGGGCTATGGCTACACCTTC.

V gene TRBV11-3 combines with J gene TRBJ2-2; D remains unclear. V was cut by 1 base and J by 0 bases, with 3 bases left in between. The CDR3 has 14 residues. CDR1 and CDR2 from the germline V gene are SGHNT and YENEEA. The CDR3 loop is CASSLGPNTGELFF. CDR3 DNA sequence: TGTGCCAGCAGCTTAGGCCCGAACACCGGGGAGCTGTTTTTT. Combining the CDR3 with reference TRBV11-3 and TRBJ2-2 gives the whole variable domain EAGVVQSPRYKIIEKKQPVAFWCNPISGHNTLYWYLQNLGQGPELLIRYENEEAVDDSQLPKDRFSAERLKGVDSTLKIQPAELGDSAVYLCASSLGPNTGELFFGEGSRLTVL.

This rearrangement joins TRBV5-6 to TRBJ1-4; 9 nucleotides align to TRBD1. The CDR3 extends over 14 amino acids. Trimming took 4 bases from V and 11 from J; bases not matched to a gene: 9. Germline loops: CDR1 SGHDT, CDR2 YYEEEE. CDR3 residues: CASSGRGQGLKLFF. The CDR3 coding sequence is TGTGCCAGCAGCGGAAGGGGACAGGGCCTTAAACTGTTTTTT.

For the CDR3, the DNA is TGTGCCAGCAGTTTAACAGGGTACGAGCAGTACTTC. Translating it yields CASSLTGYEQYF. V gene TRBV12-3 or TRBV12-4 combines with J gene TRBJ2-7, with a weak D call TRBD1 (6 bases). The V end was cut by 2 bases, the J end by 4 bases, with 6 bases between. This CDR3 region has 12 residues.

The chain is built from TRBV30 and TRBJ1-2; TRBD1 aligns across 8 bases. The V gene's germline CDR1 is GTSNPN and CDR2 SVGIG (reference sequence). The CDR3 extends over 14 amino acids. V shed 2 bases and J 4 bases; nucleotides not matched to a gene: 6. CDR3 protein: CAWSRDRLGYGYTF. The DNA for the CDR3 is TGTGCCTGGAGTCGGGACAGGCTGGGCTATGGCTACACCTTC.

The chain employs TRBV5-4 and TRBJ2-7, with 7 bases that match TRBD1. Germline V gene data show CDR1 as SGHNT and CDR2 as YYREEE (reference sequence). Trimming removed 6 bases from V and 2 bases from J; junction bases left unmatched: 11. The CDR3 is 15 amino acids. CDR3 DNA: TGTGCCAGCACCATGGACAGGCTGAGTACCTACGAGCAGTACTTC. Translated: CASTMDRLSTYEQYF.

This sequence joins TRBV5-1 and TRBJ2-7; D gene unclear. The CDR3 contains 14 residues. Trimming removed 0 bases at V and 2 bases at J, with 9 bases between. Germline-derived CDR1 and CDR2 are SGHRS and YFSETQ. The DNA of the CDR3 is TGCGCCAGCAGCTTGGACCGCTCTGCCTACGAGCAGTACTTC. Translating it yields CASSLDRSAYEQYF.

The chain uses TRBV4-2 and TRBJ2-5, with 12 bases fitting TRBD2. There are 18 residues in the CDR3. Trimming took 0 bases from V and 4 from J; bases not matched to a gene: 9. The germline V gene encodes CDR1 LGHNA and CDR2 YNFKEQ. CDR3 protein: CASSQDLTSGGPVETQYF. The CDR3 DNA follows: TGTGCCAGCAGCCAAGATCTAACTAGCGGGGGGCCGGTAGAGACCCAGTACTTC.

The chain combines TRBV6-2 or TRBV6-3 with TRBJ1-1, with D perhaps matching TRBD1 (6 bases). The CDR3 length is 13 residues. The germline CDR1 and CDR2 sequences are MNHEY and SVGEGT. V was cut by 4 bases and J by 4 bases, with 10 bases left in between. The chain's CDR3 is CASSSQGSTEAFF. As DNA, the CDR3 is TGTGCCAGCAGTTCTCAGGGGAGCACTGAAGCTTTCTTT.

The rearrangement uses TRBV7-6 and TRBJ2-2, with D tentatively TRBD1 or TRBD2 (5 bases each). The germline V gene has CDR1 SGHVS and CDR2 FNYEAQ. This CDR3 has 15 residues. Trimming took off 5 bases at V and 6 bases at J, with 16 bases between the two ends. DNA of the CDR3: TGTGCCAGCAGCCCCGCGCAGCTGGGGGCCGGGGAGCTGTTTTTT. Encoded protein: CASSPAQLGAGELFF. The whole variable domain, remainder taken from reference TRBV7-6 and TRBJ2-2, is GAGVSQSPRYKVTKRGQDVALRCDPISGHVSLYWYRQALGQGPEFLTYFNYEAQQDKSGLPNDRFSAERPEGSISTLTIQRTEQRDSAMYRCASSPAQLGAGELFFGEGSRLTVL.

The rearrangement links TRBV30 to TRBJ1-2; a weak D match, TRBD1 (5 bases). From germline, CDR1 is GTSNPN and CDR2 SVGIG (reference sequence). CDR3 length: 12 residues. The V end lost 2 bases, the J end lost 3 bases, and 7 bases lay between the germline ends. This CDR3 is CAWSWGDYGYTF. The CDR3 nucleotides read TGTGCCTGGAGTTGGGGGGACTATGGCTACACCTTC.

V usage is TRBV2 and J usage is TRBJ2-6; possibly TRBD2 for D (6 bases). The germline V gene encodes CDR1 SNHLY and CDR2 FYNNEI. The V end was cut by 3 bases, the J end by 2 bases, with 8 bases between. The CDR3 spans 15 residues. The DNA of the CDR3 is TGTGCCAGCAGTGATTGGGGGGCTGGGGCCAACGTCCTGACTTTC. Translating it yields CASSDWGAGANVLTF.

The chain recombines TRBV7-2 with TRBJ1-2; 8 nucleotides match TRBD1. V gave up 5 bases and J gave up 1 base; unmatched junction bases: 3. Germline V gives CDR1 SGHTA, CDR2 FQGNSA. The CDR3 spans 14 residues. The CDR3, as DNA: TGTGCCAGCAGCCGGACAGGGTTTAACTATGGCTACACCTTC. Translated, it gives CASSRTGFNYGYTF. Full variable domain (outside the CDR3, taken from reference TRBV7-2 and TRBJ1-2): GAGVSQSPSNKVTEKGKDVELRCDPISGHTALYWYRQSLGQGLEFLIYFQGNSAPDKSGLPSDRFSAERTGGSVSTLTIQRTQQEDSAVYLCASSRTGFNYGYTFGSGTRLTVV.

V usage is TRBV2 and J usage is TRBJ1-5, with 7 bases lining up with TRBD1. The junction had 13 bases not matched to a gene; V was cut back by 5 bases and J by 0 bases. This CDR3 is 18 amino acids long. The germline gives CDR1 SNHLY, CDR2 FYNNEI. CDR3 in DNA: TGTGCCAGCAGTTACACCAGTGACAGGGCTAATAGCAATCAGCCCCAGCATTTT. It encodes CASSYTSDRANSNQPQHF.

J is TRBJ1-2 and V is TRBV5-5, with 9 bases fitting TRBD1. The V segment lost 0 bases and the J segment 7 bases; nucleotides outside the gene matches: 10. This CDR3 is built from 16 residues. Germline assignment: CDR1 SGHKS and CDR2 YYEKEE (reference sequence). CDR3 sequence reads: CASSLGSGTGLVGYTF. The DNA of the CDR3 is TGTGCCAGCAGCTTGGGCTCCGGGACAGGGTTGGTTGGCTACACCTTC.

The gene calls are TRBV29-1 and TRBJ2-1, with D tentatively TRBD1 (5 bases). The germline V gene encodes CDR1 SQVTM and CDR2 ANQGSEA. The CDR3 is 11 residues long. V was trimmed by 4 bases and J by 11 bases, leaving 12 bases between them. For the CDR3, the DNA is TGCAGCGTTGTCCCGGACACGCAGCAGTTCTTC. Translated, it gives CSVVPDTQQFF.

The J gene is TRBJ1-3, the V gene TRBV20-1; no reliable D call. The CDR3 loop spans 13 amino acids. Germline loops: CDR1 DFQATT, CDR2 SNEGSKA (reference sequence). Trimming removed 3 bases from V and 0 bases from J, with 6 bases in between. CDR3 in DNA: TGCAGTGCTAGTAGGGTCTCTGGAAACACCATATATTTT. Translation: CSASRVSGNTIYF.

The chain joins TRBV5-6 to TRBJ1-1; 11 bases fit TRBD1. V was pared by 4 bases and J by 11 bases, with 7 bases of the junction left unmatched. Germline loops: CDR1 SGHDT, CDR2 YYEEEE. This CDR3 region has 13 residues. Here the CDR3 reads CASSLGGQGAAFF. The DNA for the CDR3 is TGTGCCAGCAGCCTCGGAGGACAGGGGGCCGCTTTCTTT.

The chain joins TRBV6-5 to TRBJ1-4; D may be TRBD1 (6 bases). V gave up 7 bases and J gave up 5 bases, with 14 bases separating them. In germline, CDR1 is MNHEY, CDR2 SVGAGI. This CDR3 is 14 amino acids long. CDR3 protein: CASKGTGWNEKLFF. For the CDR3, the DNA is TGTGCCAGCAAGGGAACAGGGTGGAATGAAAAACTGTTTTTT.

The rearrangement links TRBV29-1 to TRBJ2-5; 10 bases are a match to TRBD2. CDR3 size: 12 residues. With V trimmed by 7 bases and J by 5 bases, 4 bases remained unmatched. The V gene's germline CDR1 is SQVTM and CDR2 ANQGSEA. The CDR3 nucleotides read TGCAGCGCTCAACTAGCGGGGGAGACCCAGTACTTC. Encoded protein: CSAQLAGETQYF.

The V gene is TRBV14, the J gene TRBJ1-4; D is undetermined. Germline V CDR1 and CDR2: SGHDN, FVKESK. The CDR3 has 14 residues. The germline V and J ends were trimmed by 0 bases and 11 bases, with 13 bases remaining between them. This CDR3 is CASSQDAGGPKLFF. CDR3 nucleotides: TGTGCCAGCAGCCAAGATGCTGGCGGACCTAAACTGTTTTTT.

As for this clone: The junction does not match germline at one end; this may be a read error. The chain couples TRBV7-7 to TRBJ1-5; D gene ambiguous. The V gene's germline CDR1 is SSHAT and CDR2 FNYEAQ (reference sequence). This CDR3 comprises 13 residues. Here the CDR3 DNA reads TGTGCTAGCAGCTTAAGCCGCAATCAGCCCCAGCATTTT. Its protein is CASSLSRNQPQHF.